The 14 T cell receptor beta chains in this list originate from one sample, sequenced in a study of T cells in Graves' hyperthyroidism and ophthalmopathy. What was amplified from RNA transcripts were TCR beta CDR3 regions. During a first-round RT-PCR of the TCR CDR3, the HTBI primer set was used. In TCRdb, the multiplex PCR reads were re-called with MiXCR into one record per CDR3 protein. The sample has 300,000 to 400,000 distinct CDR3 sequences; around 13% are singletons. Material: blood. Receptor source: a woman younger than 45 with Graves' ophthalmopathy.

Many counts were recorded for this clonotype. The chain couples TRBV20-1 to TRBJ2-7; D might be TRBD1 (6 bases). V was pared by 6 bases and J by 3 bases, with 15 bases between. The CDR3 loop spans 13 amino acids. The germline CDR1 and CDR2 sequences are DFQATT and SNEGSKA (reference sequence). The CDR3 protein is CSAVGQLNYEQYF. The CDR3 nucleotides are TGCAGTGCGGTCGGACAGTTGAACTACGAGCAGTACTTC.

About this clonotype itself: The germline gene is not matched at one end of the junction; a read error may be the cause. The chain is built from TRBV5-5 and TRBJ1-1; no clear D. The germline V gene has CDR1 SGHKS and CDR2 YYEKEE (reference sequence). The CDR3 has 11 residues. The CDR3 loop reads CASSLSTEALF. The CDR3 DNA is TGTGCCAGCAGCTTGTCGACTGAAGCTCTCTTT.

V and J are TRBV19 and TRBJ1-1, with D maybe TRBD1 (5 bases). Trimming took 6 bases from V and 4 from J, leaving 18 bases between them. CDR3 size: 15 residues. Looked up from germline, CDR1 is LNHDA and CDR2 is SQIVND (reference sequence). As DNA, the CDR3 is TGTGCCAGTAGGGGATTGGGGCAGCGGGGCACTGAAGCTTTCTTT. This codes for CASRGLGQRGTEAFF.

In its sample, this clonotype was seen a few times. Its ends do not fully match the called genes, so a read error is possible. The rearrangement joins TRBV7-8 to TRBJ2-2, with 7 bases matching TRBD1. This CDR3 is built from 15 residues. Germline assignment: CDR1 SGHVS and CDR2 FQNEAQ. The CDR3 spells CASSYDRVNTGELLF. The CDR3 DNA sequence: TGTGCCAGCAGCTACGACAGGGTCAACACCGGGGAGCTGCTTTTT.

This clonotype was counted at least ten times. The rearrangement joins TRBV7-2 to TRBJ2-5; 8 nucleotides line up with TRBD2. V lost 5 bases to trimming and J lost 5 bases; unmatched junction nucleotides: 13. This CDR3 comprises 16 residues. Germline V lookup: CDR1 SGHTA, CDR2 FQGNSA. CDR3 DNA sequence: TGTGCCAGCAGCCGAGGCGCGGGGGGCCGCCTGGAGACCCAGTACTTC. Its translation is CASSRGAGGRLETQYF.

The V gene is TRBV20-1, the J gene TRBJ2-1, with D possibly matching TRBD1 (5 bases). The CDR3 is made up of 16 amino acids. The V gene's germline CDR1 is DFQATT and CDR2 SNEGSKA (reference sequence). V was clipped by 1 base and J by 1 base, with 14 bases between them. CDR3 sequence: CSARATPGLSYNEQFF. The CDR3 nucleotides are TGCAGTGCTAGAGCCACCCCAGGGCTATCCTACAATGAGCAGTTCTTC.

This clonotype was picked up many times. The chain is built from TRBV6-2 or TRBV6-3 and TRBJ2-7, with TRBD2 matching 7 bases. The CDR3 is 14 amino acids. CDR1 is MNHEY, CDR2 SVGEGT, per germline. The J segment lost 7 bases and the V segment lost 2 bases, leaving 8 bases of the junction unmatched. This chain's CDR3 is CASSYGGTNREQYF. As DNA, the CDR3 is TGTGCCAGCAGTTACGGTGGGACTAATCGGGAGCAGTACTTC.

This clonotype was detected ten times or more. The V call is TRBV7-2, the J call TRBJ2-3, with a weak D call TRBD2 (5 bases). The CDR3 totals 13 residues. Germline CDR1 is SGHTA and CDR2 is FQGNSA. Trimming shortened V by 1 base and J by 9 bases, and 11 bases separated the two germline ends. The CDR3 sequence is CASSLGGGGTQYF. CDR3 bases: TGTGCCAGCAGCTTAGGCGGTGGAGGCACGCAGTATTTT. Filled out from reference TRBV7-2 and TRBJ2-3, the complete variable domain reads GAGVSQSPSNKVTEKGKDVELRCDPISGHTALYWYRQSLGQGLEFLIYFQGNSAPDKSGLPSDRFSAERTGGSVSTLTIQRTQQEDSAVYLCASSLGGGGTQYFGPGTRLTVL.

This clonotype has ten or more counts. V is TRBV20-1 and J is TRBJ2-3; D uncertain. The CDR3 has 12 residues. Trimming took off 4 bases at V and 4 bases at J, with 9 bases between the two ends. Germline CDR1 and CDR2: DFQATT and SNEGSKA (reference sequence). The CDR3 nucleotides are TGCAGTGCTACTTTTCTGTCAGATACGCAGTATTTT. This sequence encodes CSATFLSDTQYF.

This clonotype turned up a few times. The chain links TRBV24-1 to TRBJ2-7; tentative D call: TRBD2 (5 bases). This CDR3 contains 14 residues. V was clipped by 4 bases and J by 2 bases, with 11 bases between them. The germline gives CDR1 KGHDR, CDR2 SFDVKD. The CDR3: CATSDDRGTYEQYF. The CDR3 region has the DNA TGTGCCACCAGTGACGATAGAGGGACCTACGAGCAGTACTTC.

The V call is TRBV12-3 or TRBV12-4, the J call TRBJ1-3; D is unresolved. The ends were cut back, 7 bases at V and 4 bases at J, with 14 bases in the middle. The CDR3 runs to 14 residues. CDR3 bases: TGTGCCAGCACCCGCCCGACGGGGGGAAACACCATATATTTT. Translating gives CASTRPTGGNTIYF.

As for this clonotype: This clone may be a read error of a much larger clone one base away. The rearrangement joins TRBV20-1 to TRBJ1-1; D gene uncertain. The germline V gene has CDR1 DFQATT and CDR2 SNEGSKA (reference sequence). The CDR3 sequence is 11 residues long. In nucleotides, the CDR3 is TGCGGTGCTAGAGCGAACACTGAAGCTTTCTTT. Its translation: CGARANTEAFF.

This clonotype was recorded many times. The rearrangement uses TRBV4-1 and TRBJ1-1, with a possible D match to TRBD1 (5 bases). Trimming stripped 0 bases from V and 5 bases from J, with 10 bases between. Germline values: CDR1 MGHRA, CDR2 YSYEKL. CDR3 length: 14 amino acids. The CDR3 DNA reads TGCGCCAGCAGCCAAGAAGCTAAGGGGACTGAAGCTTTCTTT. Translated: CASSQEAKGTEAFF.

In this sample, this clonotype turned up many times. CDR3 residues: CASSGSAMNNYGYTF. The CDR3 DNA reads as TGTGCCAGCAGTGGTTCGGCGATGAATAACTATGGCTACACCTTC. V and J are TRBV2 and TRBJ1-2; D unresolved. This CDR3 spans 15 amino acids. CDR1 is SNHLY and CDR2 is FYNNEI in the germline V gene. Between the trimmed V and J ends, which lost 4 bases and 1 base, there was a span of 13 bases.